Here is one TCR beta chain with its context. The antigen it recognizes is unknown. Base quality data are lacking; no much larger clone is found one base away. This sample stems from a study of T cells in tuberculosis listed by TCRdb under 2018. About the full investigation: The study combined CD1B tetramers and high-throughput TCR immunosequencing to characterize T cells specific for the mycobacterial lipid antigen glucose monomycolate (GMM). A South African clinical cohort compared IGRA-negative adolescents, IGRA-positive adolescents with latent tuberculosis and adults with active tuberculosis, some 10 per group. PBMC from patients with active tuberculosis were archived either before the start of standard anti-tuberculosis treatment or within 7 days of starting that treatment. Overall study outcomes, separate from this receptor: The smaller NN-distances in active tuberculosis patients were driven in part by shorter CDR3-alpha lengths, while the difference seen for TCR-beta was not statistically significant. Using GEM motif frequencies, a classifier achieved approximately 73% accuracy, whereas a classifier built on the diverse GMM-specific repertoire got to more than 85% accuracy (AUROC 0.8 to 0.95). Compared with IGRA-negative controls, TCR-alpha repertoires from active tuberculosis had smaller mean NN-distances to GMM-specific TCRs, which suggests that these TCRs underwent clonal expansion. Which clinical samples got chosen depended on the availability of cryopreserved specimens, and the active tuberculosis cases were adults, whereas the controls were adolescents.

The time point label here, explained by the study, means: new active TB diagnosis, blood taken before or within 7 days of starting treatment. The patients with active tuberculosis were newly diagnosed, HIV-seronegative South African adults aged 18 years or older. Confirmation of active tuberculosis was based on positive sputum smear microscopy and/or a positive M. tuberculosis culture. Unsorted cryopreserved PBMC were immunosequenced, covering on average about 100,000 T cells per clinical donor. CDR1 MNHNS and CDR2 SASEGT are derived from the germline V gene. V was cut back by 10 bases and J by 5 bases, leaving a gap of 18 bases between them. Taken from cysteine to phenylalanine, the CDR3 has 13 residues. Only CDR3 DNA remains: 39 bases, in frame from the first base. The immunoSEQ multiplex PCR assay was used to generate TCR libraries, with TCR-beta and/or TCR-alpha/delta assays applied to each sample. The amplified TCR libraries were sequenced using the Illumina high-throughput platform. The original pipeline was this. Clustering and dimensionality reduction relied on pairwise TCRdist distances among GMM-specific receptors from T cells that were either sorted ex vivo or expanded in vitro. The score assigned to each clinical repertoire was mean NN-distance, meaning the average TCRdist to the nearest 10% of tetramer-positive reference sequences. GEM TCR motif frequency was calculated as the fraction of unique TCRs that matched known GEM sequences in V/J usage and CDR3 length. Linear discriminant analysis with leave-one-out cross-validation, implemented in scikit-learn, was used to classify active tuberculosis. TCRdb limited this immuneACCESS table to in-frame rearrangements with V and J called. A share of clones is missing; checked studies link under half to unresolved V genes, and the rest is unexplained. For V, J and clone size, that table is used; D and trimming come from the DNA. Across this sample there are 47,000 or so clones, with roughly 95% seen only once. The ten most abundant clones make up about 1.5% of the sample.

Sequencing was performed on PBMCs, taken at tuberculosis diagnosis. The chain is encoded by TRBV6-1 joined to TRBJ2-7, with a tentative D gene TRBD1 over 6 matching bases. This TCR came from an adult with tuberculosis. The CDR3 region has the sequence CAISLRQVNEQYF. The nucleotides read TGTGCCATCTCCCTCAGACAGGTGAACGAGCAGTACTTC.